This note documents a single TCR beta chain sequence. Its antigen has not been determined. No quality values exist for individual bases; no much larger clone is one base distant. The data were obtained in a study of blood T cell repertoires in COVID-19 (dated by TCRdb to the early 2020s). In terms of the full investigation: Collaborator samples came from the United States, Italy and Spain and covered acute and convalescent phases of COVID-19. Where available, HLA class I and class II types were taken from metadata supplied by the sample provider and were not determined by assay-based typing. Deeply sampled blood TCRbeta repertoires from subjects exposed to, actively infected with, or recovered from COVID-19 were included in the dataset. Nearly every sample came with metadata listing a de-identified subject ID, COVID-19 status, age in years and sex. The repertoires were released in a freely available public database meant as a resource for research on the immune response to SARS-CoV-2. Samples were obtained from the ongoing ImmuneRACE study (first 160 participants) and from about 1,300 subjects provided by 6 global collaborators. The material from the prospective study consisted of cDNA or gDNA derived from T cells, B-cell-depleted T cells, or PBMCs.

Enrolling through a virtual design, the prospective study's participants ranged in age from roughly 18 to 90 years and lived across roughly 24 United States geographic areas. In the prospective study, participants were assigned to cohorts based on the clinical history participants reported in a screening survey and a study questionnaire. ImmuneRACE Cohort 3 recovered participants were defined by two consecutive negative NP/OP PCR tests, healthcare professional clearance, or symptom resolution. In the prospective study, mobile phlebotomists collected whole blood, serum and a nasopharyngeal or oropharyngeal swab from each participant. Prospective study participants could optionally give additional blood draws and questionnaires over an approximately 2-month period. Before DNA extraction, blood samples from the prospective study were shipped at room temperature or frozen. The immunoSEQ Assay, a bias-controlled multiplex PCR, was used to amplify TCRbeta CDR3 regions from genomic DNA. Per the original workflow: Nucleated cell counts per sample were estimated from amplification of reference gene primers within the assay. To quantify the absolute abundance of each unique TCRbeta CDR3 rearrangement, sequence reads were collapsed and filtered. For each sample, productive Simpson clonality was calculated by taking the square root of Simpson's diversity index across productive rearrangements. TCRdb holds this immuneACCESS table with in-frame rearrangements only. Some clones are missing; in checked studies, unresolved V genes explain under half, and the rest has no known cause. V, J and clone size were drawn from that table, and D and trimming were deduced from the DNA. The sample data list more than 200,000 clones, and about 90% of these were observed just once. The leading ten clones occupy approximately 2% of the sample.

Reading the germline V gene gives CDR1 MDHEN and CDR2 SYDVKM. V ends up 6 bases short and J 6 bases short, with an unmatched junction base count of 8. Measured from the cysteine to the phenylalanine, the CDR3 is 15 residues long. This entry keeps only the CDR3 DNA: 45 bases, framed from base 1. Here is what the overall study found, with its caveats: How much clinical and demographic metadata was included differed by source and by participant, and the metadata was provided uncurated.

This TCR was sampled from a woman younger than 30 who had recovered from COVID-19. Material for sequencing was PBMCs or T cells enriched from blood (not recorded which). The V and J segments used are TRBV28 and TRBJ1-6; 7 nucleotides in the junction match TRBD1. The base sequence is TGTGCCAGCAGCCTTCAGGGGGGTGGTAATTCACCCCTCCACTTT. It translates as CASSLQGGGNSPLHF.